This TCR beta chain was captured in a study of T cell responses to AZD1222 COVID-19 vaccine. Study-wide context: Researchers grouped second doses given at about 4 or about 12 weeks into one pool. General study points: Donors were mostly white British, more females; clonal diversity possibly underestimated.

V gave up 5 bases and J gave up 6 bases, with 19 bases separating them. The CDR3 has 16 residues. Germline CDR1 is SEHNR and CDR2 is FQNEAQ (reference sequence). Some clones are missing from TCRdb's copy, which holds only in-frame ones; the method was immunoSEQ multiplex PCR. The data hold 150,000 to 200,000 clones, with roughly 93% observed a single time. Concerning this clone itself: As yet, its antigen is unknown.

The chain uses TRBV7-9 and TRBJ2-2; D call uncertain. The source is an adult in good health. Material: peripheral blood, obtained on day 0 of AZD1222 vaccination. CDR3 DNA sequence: TGTGCCAGCAGCATTTCGCCTACCCGTGGATCCGGGGAGCTGTTTTTT. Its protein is CASSISPTRGSGELFF. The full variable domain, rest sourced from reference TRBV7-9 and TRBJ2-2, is DTGVSQNPRHKITKRGQNVTFRCDPISEHNRLYWYRQTLGQGPEFLTYFQNEAQLEKSRLLSDRFSAERPKGSFSTLEIQRTEQGDSAMYLCASSISPTRGSGELFFGEGSRLTVL.